A selection of T cell receptor beta chains follows, all from one sample in a study of T cells after yellow fever vaccination. TCRdb called the 5' RACE reads again in MiXCR, with one record for every CDR3 protein. The data hold approximately 34,000 distinct CDR3 sequences, with roughly 10% observed a single time. The sample was PBMCs, either bulk or a sorted T-cell subset (CD4+, CD8+, memory, or dextramer-sorted; not recorded which), taken less than 16 days after the first yellow fever vaccination. The receptor source for this set is a man between 18 and 35 years old who received the YFV17D yellow fever vaccine. Each CDR3 is given with its conserved first and last residue. A D gene is named only where the DNA matches it firmly. Only part of the rows carry a size: once, few, many, or a class if the clone is expanded.

length	J	size	V	D	CDR3	DNA
15	TRBJ2-1	many	TRBV2	NA	CASTPFKGTYNEQFF	TGTGCCAGCACCCCGTTTAAAGGAACGTACAATGAGCAGTTCTTC
16	TRBJ1-2	few	TRBV28	TRBD1	CASSPSQGGVRNGYTF	TGTGCCAGCAGTCCGAGCCAGGGGGGGGTGAGGAATGGCTACACCTTC
16	TRBJ2-3	many	TRBV27	TRBD2	CASSPHSGGTTDTQYF	TGTGCCAGCAGTCCCCATAGCGGGGGGACCACAGATACGCAGTATTTT
17	TRBJ1-6	NA	TRBV11-2	TRBD1	CASSRRTGIVDNSPLHF	TGTGCCAGCAGCCGTAGGACAGGGATTGTTGATAATTCACCCCTCCACTTT
20	TRBJ2-1	many	TRBV4-3	TRBD1	CASSQVPGGGTGGSYNEQFF	TGCGCCAGCAGCCAAGTCCCGGGGGGCGGGACAGGGGGCTCCTACAATGAGCAGTTCTTC
13	TRBJ2-5	many	TRBV12-5	TRBD1	CASGLGQLETQYF	TGTGCTAGTGGTCTGGGACAGCTCGAGACCCAGTACTTC
16	TRBJ2-7	many	TRBV7-2	TRBD1	CASSLVRGGQFYEQYF	TGTGCCAGCAGCTTAGTGCGAGGGGGACAGTTCTACGAGCAGTACTTC
16	TRBJ2-6	few	TRBV7-2	TRBD2	CASRTSARGGANVLTF	TGTGCCAGCAGGACTAGCGCCCGTGGTGGGGCCAACGTCCTGACTTTC
15	TRBJ2-5	many	TRBV27	TRBD2	CASSATSGGMETQYF	TGTGCCAGCAGCGCAACTAGCGGGGGGATGGAGACCCAGTACTTC
18	TRBJ2-7	many	TRBV4-3	NA	CASSQDLITGTASYEQYF	TGCGCCAGCAGCCAAGATTTAATTACCGGGACGGCTTCCTACGAGCAGTACTTC
14	TRBJ1-1	many	TRBV5-1	NA	CASSLQQGTTEAFF	TGCGCCAGCAGCTTGCAACAGGGAACGACTGAAGCTTTCTTT
15	TRBJ1-1	many	TRBV9	NA	CASSVGVALNTEAFF	TGTGCCAGCAGCGTAGGAGTGGCCCTGAACACTGAAGCTTTCTTT
14	TRBJ2-7	many	TRBV11-1	TRBD1	CASSYSTGFYEQYF	TGTGCCAGCAGCTATTCGACAGGGTTCTACGAGCAGTACTTC
16	TRBJ2-7	many	TRBV18	TRBD2	CASSPSGTSGTYEQYF	TGTGCCAGCTCACCCTCTGGGACTAGCGGTACCTACGAGCAGTACTTC
13	TRBJ2-4	many	TRBV18	NA	CASSPTGINIQYF	TGTGCCAGCTCACCAACCGGTATAAACATTCAGTACTTC
14	TRBJ1-4	many	TRBV7-9	NA	CASSFMGSREKLFF	TGTGCCAGCAGCTTTATGGGAAGTCGAGAAAAACTGTTTTTT
13	TRBJ1-1	many	TRBV5-6	NA	CASSLELNTEAFF	TGTGCCAGCAGCTTGGAGCTGAACACTGAAGCTTTCTTT
15	TRBJ1-2	many	TRBV12-3/TRBV12-4	NA	CASTLQTGVNYGYTF	TGTGCCAGCACCCTCCAGACCGGGGTTAACTATGGCTACACCTTC
15	TRBJ1-1	many	TRBV20-1	NA	CSADILGGETAEAFF	TGCAGTGCAGACATATTAGGTGGTGAGACTGCTGAAGCTTTCTTT
19	TRBJ1-5	NA	TRBV24-1	NA	CATSDLRAASRKRNQPQHF	TGTGCCACCAGTGATTTGAGGGCAGCATCACGTAAGAGAAATCAGCCCCAGCATTTT
14	TRBJ1-2	many	TRBV5-4	NA	CASSPWGFNYGYTF	TGTGCCAGCAGCCCCTGGGGGTTTAACTATGGCTACACCTTC
15	TRBJ1-2	many	TRBV5-6	NA	CASSLRGVGSYGYTF	TGTGCCAGCAGTCTGAGGGGGGTTGGAAGCTATGGCTACACCTTC
13	TRBJ1-5	NA	TRBV9	NA	CASSVADNQPQHF	TGTGCCAGCAGCGTAGCCGACAATCAGCCCCAGCATTTT
15	TRBJ2-2	NA	TRBV3-1	TRBD1	CASSQWTGDTGELFF	TGTGCCAGCAGCCAGTGGACAGGGGACACCGGGGAGCTGTTTTTT
18	TRBJ1-2	many	TRBV2	NA	CASSPLDRIGSSSYGYTF	TGTGCCAGCAGTCCTCTCGATAGGATTGGGTCTTCTTCGTATGGCTACACCTTC
16	TRBJ1-2	many	TRBV4-1	TRBD1	CASSQGEAGGNYGYTF	TGCGCCAGCAGCCAAGGAGAGGCAGGGGGCAACTATGGCTACACCTTC
15	TRBJ2-7	many	TRBV18	TRBD1	CASSPPGQGRYEQYF	TGTGCCAGCTCACCACCGGGACAGGGGCGCTACGAGCAGTACTTC
13	TRBJ2-3	many	TRBV14	NA	CASSPSGIGTQYF	TGTGCCAGCAGCCCATCAGGGATTGGGACGCAGTATTTT
16	TRBJ1-3	many	TRBV5-1	NA	CASSNRVGGDGNTIYF	TGCGCCAGCAGCAACCGTGTGGGGGGCGACGGAAACACCATATATTTT
12	TRBJ1-2	many	TRBV3-1	NA	CASSQGGKGYTF	TGTGCCAGCAGCCAAGGTGGGAAGGGCTACACCTTC
13	TRBJ2-5	many	TRBV20-1	NA	CSARGRTVGSQYF	TGCAGTGCTAGGGGACGGACAGTAGGGAGCCAGTACTTC
13	TRBJ2-2	many	TRBV12-3/TRBV12-4	NA	CASGQANTGELFF	TGTGCCAGCGGGCAAGCGAACACCGGGGAGCTGTTTTTT
16	TRBJ2-3	many	TRBV2	NA	CASTKRIQSSTDTQYF	TGTGCCAGCACCAAAAGGATTCAGTCCAGCACAGATACGCAGTATTTT
15	TRBJ1-4	many	TRBV7-2	NA	CASSLAGPTNEKLFF	TGTGCCAGCAGCTTAGCAGGGCCTACTAATGAAAAACTGTTTTTT
14	TRBJ1-6	many	TRBV28	NA	CASSPGSSNLALHF	TGTGCCAGCAGCCCAGGGTCCTCAAATTTGGCCCTCCACTTT
14	TRBJ1-2	few	TRBV5-4	NA	CASSLKGVHYGYTF	TGTGCCAGCAGCTTGAAAGGGGTTCACTATGGCTACACCTTC
12	TRBJ2-2	many	TRBV3-1	NA	CASSQHTGELFF	TGTGCCAGCAGCCAACACACCGGGGAGCTGTTTTTT
13	TRBJ1-1	many	TRBV6-1	NA	CASRQAMNTEAFF	TGTGCCAGCAGGCAGGCCATGAACACTGAAGCTTTCTTT
14	TRBJ2-3	many	TRBV7-2	NA	CASSFRGPGNEQYF	TGTGCCAGCAGCTTCAGGGGCCCTGGCAATGAGCAGTATTTT
12	TRBJ2-3	many	TRBV12-3/TRBV12-4	NA	CASSLITDTQYF	TGTGCCAGCAGTTTGATCACAGATACGCAGTATTTT
16	TRBJ2-1	many	TRBV5-4	TRBD2	CASSPGLDGSYNEQFF	TGTGCCAGCTCTCCTGGACTAGACGGCTCCTACAATGAGCAGTTCTTC
16	TRBJ2-5	many	TRBV20-1	TRBD2	CSARDWTSGGGETQYF	TGCAGTGCTAGAGATTGGACTAGCGGGGGAGGAGAGACCCAGTACTTC
13	TRBJ1-1	many	TRBV29-1	NA	CSVEKGWDTEAFF	TGCAGCGTTGAGAAGGGTTGGGACACTGAAGCTTTCTTT
17	TRBJ2-5	many	TRBV5-1	TRBD2	CASSRIAGGLKQETQYF	TGCGCCAGCAGCCGGATAGCGGGGGGGCTTAAACAAGAGACCCAGTACTTC
19	TRBJ2-1	many	TRBV25-1	TRBD2	CASSVLTSGGASPFGEQFF	TGTGCCAGCAGTGTGTTGACTAGCGGGGGGGCAAGCCCCTTTGGTGAGCAGTTCTTC
14	TRBJ2-5	many	TRBV4-2	TRBD2	CASMAGGEQETQYF	TGTGCCAGCATGGCGGGGGGGGAACAAGAGACCCAGTACTTC
17	TRBJ1-6	NA	TRBV4-3	NA	CASSQETTGDYNSPLHF	TGCGCCAGCAGCCAAGAGACGACAGGTGACTATAATTCACCCCTCCACTTT
16	TRBJ2-3	many	TRBV28	NA	CASSLIRDGGTDTQYF	TGTGCCAGCAGTTTAATAAGGGACGGGGGCACAGATACGCAGTATTTT
14	TRBJ2-3	many	TRBV5-8	TRBD2	CASSSGGLIDTQYF	TGTGCCAGCAGCTCGGGGGGGCTCATAGATACGCAGTATTTT
15	TRBJ2-1	many	TRBV12-3/TRBV12-4	TRBD2	CASRRTSGGANEQFF	TGTGCCAGCAGAAGGACTAGCGGGGGGGCCAATGAGCAGTTCTTC
12	TRBJ2-5	many	TRBV30	TRBD1	CAWTGGDETQYF	TGTGCCTGGACAGGGGGCGATGAGACCCAGTACTTC
16	TRBJ1-5	many	TRBV28	TRBD1	CASRIFRDSSNQPQHF	TGTGCCAGCAGGATATTCCGGGACAGCTCTAATCAGCCCCAGCATTTT
12	TRBJ1-1	many	TRBV7-2	NA	CASGRGYTEAFF	TGTGCCAGCGGGAGGGGATACACTGAAGCTTTCTTT
16	TRBJ2-4	many	TRBV5-4	NA	CASSRGLRGAKNIQYF	TGTGCCAGCAGCCGAGGTCTTAGGGGAGCCAAAAACATTCAGTACTTC